This TCR beta chain appears in the sequencing data of a study of identifying expanded T cells in peripheral blood. Note on this clone: Its antigen is undetermined.

Study results and limitations: Across healthy donors, higher total template counts meant significantly greater approximately two-week count variance.

Healthy donors had no documented immune events, such as infections, while sampled. The CDR3 spans 15 residues. The germline CDR1 and CDR2 sequences are SEHNR and FQNEAQ (reference sequence). V was trimmed by 5 bases and J by 2 bases, leaving 15 bases between them. Profiled with immunoSEQ multiplex PCR; TCRdb holds only in-frame clones, not every one. The sample includes about 78,000 clones, 84% of them seen just once. J is TRBJ1-2 and V is TRBV7-9; D is unclear. This TCR was recovered from a person aged 18 to 70 in good health. The sample taken for sequencing was blood. CDR3 DNA sequence: TGTGCCAGCAGCCCCGCAATGTTCTACAACTATGGCTACACCTTC. Translating gives CASSPAMFYNYGYTF. The variable domain in full, completed from reference TRBV7-9 and TRBJ1-2, reads DTGVSQNPRHKITKRGQNVTFRCDPISEHNRLYWYRQTLGQGPEFLTYFQNEAQLEKSRLLSDRFSAERPKGSFSTLEIQRTEQGDSAMYLCASSPAMFYNYGYTFGSGTRLTVV.